The entry below gives a single T cell receptor (beta chain) sequence along with its context. This clone's antigen is unknown. The input lacks base qualities; no much larger clone sits a single base away. These data belong to a study of PD-1 blockade in classical Hodgkin lymphoma (TCRdb year 2020). Regarding the study in general: Nivolumab dosing was 3 mg/kg intravenously every 2 weeks, continuing until either disease progression or unacceptable toxicity. To define a peripheral blood immune signature of response to PD-1 blockade in classical Hodgkin lymphoma, the study combined TCR beta sequencing with CyTOF. General findings and caveats noted by the study authors: By C4D1, a significant rise was seen in CD4+ TCR diversity but not in CD8+ TCR diversity (p=0.0027 vs p=0.16), and the rise was most apparent among complete responders (p=0.02). Lower diversity was seen in patients whose nivolumab began less than 1 year after ASCT, and these patients were left out of later analyses so that immune reconstitution would not confound the results. The study was restricted to a single clinical trial cohort, and the causes of repertoire differences, possibly disease activity or prior therapy, were left undefined. Baseline TCR diversity was reported as lower in newly diagnosed patients than in healthy donors, and lower still in relapsed/refractory patients. Trial patients with a complete response had baseline diversity similar to that of newly diagnosed patients, while partial responders and progressors had significantly lower diversity.

The Qiagen DNeasy kit was used to extract genomic DNA both from unsorted PBMCs and from the negatively selected CD4+ and CD8+ fractions. Using primers that anneal to V and J segments, immunoSEQ multiplex PCR amplified the TCR beta CDR3 regions. Amplification bias was minimized using a synthetic immune receptor repertoire, and residual bias was removed computationally after sequencing. In the paper's pipeline: Repertoire diversity was quantified as the Shannon entropy index using custom Python scripts. The unsorted, CD4+ and CD8+ repertoires were each analyzed separately, with the exception of combined analyses, where CD4+ and CD8+ sequences were merged in silico. Clonal expansion was defined as at least a 2-fold frequency increase after treatment relative to C1D1, with a pseudocount of 0.5 for undetected baseline clones. Clones with 0 or 1 copy at C1D1 were defined as singleton clones, while clones with 2 or more copies were defined as non-singleton clones. Clones expanded in unsorted samples were assigned a CD4+, CD8+ or unknown annotation through matching of protein sequences in sorted samples from the same patient. Wilcoxon tests on paired samples were used to test diversity changes from C1D1 to C4D1. Entries here come from immuneACCESS through TCRdb and include only in-frame sequences with V and J called. Some clones fail to appear in such tables; in the studies checked, an unresolved V gene covers under half of the shortfall, and the cause of the remainder is unknown. That table is the source of V, J and clone size, and D and trimming were worked out from the DNA. The sample records roughly 140,000 clones, 78% of which are singletons. The ten largest account for about 9% of the sample.

The CDR3 contains 14 residues, cysteine and phenylalanine counted. Left in the record is the CDR3 DNA by itself, 42 bases read in frame from the first base. The germline V gene sets CDR1 to MNHEY and CDR2 to SVGAGI. For this chain, trimming is 6 bases at the V end and 2 bases at the J end, and the number of junction bases without a gene match is 6. The sample's time point, from its label and the paper: cycle 2 day 1 (C2D1) of nivolumab. Relapse after autologous stem cell transplantation had occurred in all trial patients, and cohorts A, B and C were distinguished by prior brentuximab vedotin exposure. The trial cohort was composed of under 70 patients with relapsed/refractory classical Hodgkin lymphoma, for whom complete response, partial response or progressive disease was recorded as best overall response. Single-agent nivolumab was administered to trial patients in the multi-cohort phase II CheckMate 205 trial. An independent review committee assessed best overall response using the 2007 International Working Group response criteria. PBMCs from the trial were collected at three points: immediately before nivolumab initiation (C1D1), and during therapy at cycle 2 day 1 and cycle 4 day 1. After peripheral blood was drawn into 8 mL Vacutainer Cell Preparation Tubes, PBMCs were isolated by centrifugation and then cryopreserved.

This clonotype was obtained from a human donor with classical Hodgkin lymphoma. The rearranged chain carries TRBV6-5 and TRBJ2-7; 8 central bases correspond to TRBD2. The specimen was peripheral blood mononuclear cells (PBMCs), collected before the second cycle of nivolumab. In nucleotide form, the sequence is TGTGCCAGCAGAGCACCGGGACTAGCCTACGAGCAGTACTTC. The encoded protein is CASRAPGLAYEQYF.